The next 23 T cell receptor beta chains were all read from a single sample in a study of T cell repertoires in cytomegalovirus infection. Antigens of these TCRs are unknown. TCRdb passed the reads through MiXCR, listing each CDR3 protein once. Of about 920,000 distinct CDR3 sequences listed, roughly a third are singletons. The specimen comprised cultured CD8+ T cells from PBMCs, sampled from culture after CMV antigen stimulation. All receptors come from a human donor in good health (CMV status not recorded). Some clones in this sample may be carry-over from other donors' samples.

This clonotype occurred a few times. V and J are TRBV14 and TRBJ2-7, with 8 bases fitting TRBD1. Germline loops: CDR1 SGHDN, CDR2 FVKESK. V shed 4 bases and J 3 bases; nucleotides not matched to a gene: 8. The CDR3 length is 15 residues. CDR3 protein: CASSPRTGHNYEQYF. CDR3 DNA: TGTGCCAGCAGCCCTCGGACAGGGCACAACTACGAGCAGTACTTC.

The chain combines TRBV20-1 with TRBJ2-3; D unclear. This CDR3 is built from 13 residues. V was cut by 3 bases and J by 1 base, with 8 bases left in between. Germline CDR1 DFQATT, CDR2 SNEGSKA (reference sequence). The CDR3 spells CSASALGTDTQYF. CDR3 in DNA: TGCAGTGCTAGTGCACTGGGCACAGATACGCAGTATTTT.

This clonotype was seen more than once but under ten times. The chain links TRBV20-1 to TRBJ1-5, with a tentative D call TRBD1 (5 bases). Trimming removed 4 bases at V and 4 bases at J, with 17 bases between. The length of the CDR3 is 15 residues. CDR1 and CDR2 from the germline V gene are DFQATT and SNEGSKA (reference sequence). The CDR3 nucleotides are TGCAGTGCTAAAATATTAGGACATATGAATCAGCCCCAGCATTTT. Amino acids: CSAKILGHMNQPQHF.

This clonotype was recorded a few times. The V and J genes are TRBV27 and TRBJ1-1; D ambiguous. Per the germline V gene, CDR1 is MNHEY and CDR2 is SMNVEV (reference sequence). Trimming left V 8 bases short and J 4 bases short, with 14 bases between. The CDR3 is 13 amino acids. The CDR3 region is CASGVVGITEAFF. The CDR3 DNA reads as TGTGCCAGCGGCGTTGTTGGTATCACTGAAGCTTTCTTT.

This clonotype was observed a few times. The chain joins TRBV12-3 or TRBV12-4 to TRBJ2-2; D possibly corresponds to TRBD1 (6 bases). V lost 6 bases and J lost 4, with 15 bases in between. This CDR3 contains 15 residues. CDR3: CASSSSGTPTGELFF. The DNA for the CDR3 is TGTGCCAGCAGCAGCTCCGGGACACCCACCGGGGAGCTGTTTTTT.

The chain couples TRBV6-2 or TRBV6-3 to TRBJ2-7, with 9 bases lining up with TRBD1. The V segment lost 0 bases and the J segment 4 bases; nucleotides outside the gene matches: 1. This CDR3 is 14 amino acids long. Germline-derived CDR1 and CDR2 are MNHEY and SVGEGT. The CDR3 region is CASSYSGTGYEQYV. DNA of the CDR3: TGTGCCAGCAGTTACTCAGGGACAGGGTACGAGCAGTACGTC.

The sample holds a few counts of this clonotype. This chain joins TRBV6-5 and TRBJ2-7, with 11 bases matching TRBD2. The ends lost 1 base at V and 2 bases at J; junction bases unmatched: 7. The CDR3 sequence is 17 residues long. Germline assignment: CDR1 MNHEY and CDR2 SVGAGI. The CDR3, as DNA: TGTGCCAGCAGTTACTTACTAGCGGGGGCGCCGGCCTACGAGCAGTACTTC. The encoded protein is CASSYLLAGAPAYEQYF.

This clonotype showed up just a few times. This chain joins TRBV7-9 and TRBJ1-2; TRBD1 is a possible D gene (5 bases). V was clipped by 3 bases and J by 1 base, with 12 bases between them. Germline loops: CDR1 SEHNR, CDR2 FQNEAQ (reference sequence). The CDR3 contains 15 residues. The CDR3 spells CASSFTGVLNYGYTF. The CDR3 DNA follows: TGTGCCAGCAGCTTCACAGGAGTCCTTAACTATGGCTACACCTTC.

The table lists this clonotype with a few counts. V and J are TRBV12-5 and TRBJ1-2, with TRBD1 identical over 8 bases. Germline V gene data show CDR1 as LGHNT and CDR2 as FRNRAP. This CDR3 comprises 15 residues. V lost 1 base and J lost 5; bases outside the gene matches: 6. Here the CDR3 reads CASGLGPGQAYGYTF. The CDR3, as DNA: TGTGCTAGTGGTTTGGGTCCGGGACAGGCATATGGCTACACCTTC.

A few counts support this clonotype. The chain combines TRBV7-3 with TRBJ2-7; 7 nucleotides align to TRBD2. From germline, CDR1 is SGHTA and CDR2 FQGTGA. V was clipped by 5 bases and J by 4 bases; unmatched bases: 8. CDR3 length equals 14 residues. CDR3 in amino acids: CASSHPGGRYEQYV. In DNA form, the CDR3 reads TGTGCCAGCAGCCACCCGGGAGGCCGGTACGAGCAGTACGTC.

The chain joins TRBV11-3 to TRBJ2-1, with 13 bases matching TRBD2. The CDR3 spans 16 residues. Germline values: CDR1 SGHNT, CDR2 YENEEA. V shed 0 bases and J 5 bases; nucleotides not matched to a gene: 1. The CDR3 region is CASSLETSGGNNEQFF. The CDR3 coding sequence is TGTGCCAGCAGCTTAGAGACTAGCGGGGGGAACAATGAGCAGTTCTTC. The whole variable domain, remainder taken from reference TRBV11-3 and TRBJ2-1, is EAGVVQSPRYKIIEKKQPVAFWCNPISGHNTLYWYLQNLGQGPELLIRYENEEAVDDSQLPKDRFSAERLKGVDSTLKIQPAELGDSAVYLCASSLETSGGNNEQFFGPGTRLTVL.

Of note for this clonotype: Since a much larger clone is just one base distant, this may be a read error. The chain employs TRBV7-2 and TRBJ2-2, with D unclear. Germline V gene sequence: CDR1 SGHTA, CDR2 FQGNSA. CDR3 length: 12 amino acids. In nucleotides, the CDR3 is TGTGTCCACCTGGGTAACACCGGGGAGCTGTTTTTT. As protein: CVHLGNTGELFF. Variable domain in full (rest from reference TRBV7-2 and TRBJ2-2): GAGVSQSPSNKVTEKGKDVELRCDPISGHTALYWYRQSLGQGLEFLIYFQGNSAPDKSGLPSDRFSAERTGGSVSTLTIQRTQQEDSAVYLCVHLGNTGELFFGEGSRLTVL.

The chain carries TRBV14 and TRBJ2-5, with D possibly matching TRBD2 (5 bases). With 1 base removed from V and 5 bases from J, the gap between germline ends came to 14 bases. This CDR3 comprises 15 residues. Germline loops: CDR1 SGHDN, CDR2 FVKESK. The CDR3 loop is CASSQGWTEIETQYF. The DNA of the CDR3 is TGTGCCAGCAGCCAAGGATGGACTGAAATCGAGACCCAGTACTTC.

This clonotype was observed many times. The chain has TRBV12-3 or TRBV12-4 and TRBJ1-2; D is unresolved. This CDR3 spans 14 amino acids. The V end lost 3 bases, the J end lost 0 bases, and 8 bases lay between the germline ends. CDR3 loop: CASSLTGSNYGYTF. CDR3 in DNA: TGTGCCAGCAGTTTGACTGGCTCTAACTATGGCTACACCTTC.

A single count supports this clonotype. V and J are TRBV6-1 and TRBJ2-5; 9 nucleotides match TRBD2. The CDR3 runs 18 residues. Germline lookup yields CDR1 MNHNS and CDR2 SASEGT. J was trimmed by 1 base and V by 2 bases; bases with no gene match: 11. CDR3 in amino acids: CASSEIQLAGYTQETQYF. The CDR3, as DNA: TGTGCCAGCAGTGAAATACAACTAGCGGGCTACACCCAAGAGACCCAGTACTTC.

This clonotype was detected only a few times. This rearrangement joins TRBV5-4 to TRBJ1-3; D unresolved. This CDR3 contains 15 residues. Germline CDR1 SGHNT, CDR2 YYREEE (reference sequence). The V end lost 2 bases, the J end lost 0 bases, and 9 bases lay between the germline ends. CDR3 nucleotides: TGTGCCAGCAGCTTAGACCCAGGCTCTGGAAACACCATATATTTT. Encoded protein: CASSLDPGSGNTIYF.

This clonotype was found a few times. This chain uses TRBV5-4 with TRBJ1-1; D is unclear. The germline gives CDR1 SGHNT, CDR2 YYREEE (reference sequence). CDR3 length equals 14 residues. Trimming stripped 0 bases from V and 1 base from J, with 7 bases between. CDR3 amino acids: CASSLDVENTEAFF. CDR3 in DNA: TGTGCCAGCAGCTTGGACGTCGAGAACACTGAAGCTTTCTTT.

The J gene is TRBJ1-2, the V gene TRBV7-6, with D maybe TRBD1 (6 bases). Looked up from germline, CDR1 is SGHVS and CDR2 is FNYEAQ. The CDR3 extends over 13 amino acids. Trimming pared 5 bases from V and 7 bases from J, leaving 14 bases between. The CDR3 region has the DNA TGTGCCAGCAGCGTAGGGGGGGCGGGTGGCTACACCTTC. Protein sequence: CASSVGGAGGYTF.

The chain recombines TRBV7-9 with TRBJ1-2; D not resolved. V lost 6 bases to trimming and J lost 4 bases, with 15 bases between them. Germline V gene sequence: CDR1 SEHNR, CDR2 FQNEAQ (reference sequence). This CDR3 has 14 amino acids. CDR3 DNA sequence: TGTGCCAGCAGACCTCAGCTTAACTTCTATGGCTACACCTTC. Its translation is CASRPQLNFYGYTF.

The V and J genes are TRBV6-6 and TRBJ1-1; 7 nucleotides line up with TRBD1. The germline gives CDR1 MNHNY, CDR2 SVGAGI (reference sequence). The V and J ends lost 0 bases and 4 bases, in that order; junction bases with no gene match: 11. This CDR3 is built from 17 residues. The CDR3 loop is CASSYSKQDRVGTEAFF. CDR3 DNA sequence: TGTGCCAGCAGTTACTCCAAACAAGACAGGGTTGGCACTGAAGCTTTCTTT.

The sample holds a few counts of this clonotype. The chain has TRBV2 and TRBJ1-4; tentatively, D is TRBD1 (6 bases). There are 16 residues in the CDR3. V was pared by 5 bases and J by 6 bases, with 19 bases between. In germline, CDR1 is SNHLY, CDR2 FYNNEI. The CDR3 coding sequence is TGTGCCAGCAGTAGAACTACCGGGACAAGGGATGAAAAACTGTTTTTT. Protein product: CASSRTTGTRDEKLFF.

This clonotype was found many times. V is TRBV5-4 and J is TRBJ2-6; D may match TRBD1 or TRBD2 (5 bases each). The CDR3 is made up of 19 amino acids. The V end was cut by 3 bases, the J end by 0 bases, with 19 bases between. Germline V CDR1 and CDR2: SGHNT, YYREEE (reference sequence). The CDR3 nucleotides are TGTGCCAGCAGCTCTCGCACCGGGACGGATTCCTCTGGGGCCAACGTCCTGACTTTC. Its protein is CASSSRTGTDSSGANVLTF. Filled out from reference TRBV5-4 and TRBJ2-6, the complete variable domain reads ETGVTQSPTHLIKTRGQQVTLRCSSQSGHNTVSWYQQALGQGPQFIFQYYREEENGRGNFPPRFSGLQFPNYSSELNVNALELDDSALYLCASSSRTGTDSSGANVLTFGAGSRLTVL.

This clonotype was seen more than once but under ten times. The CDR3 spells CASRASGGSSYNEQFF. CDR3 DNA sequence: TGTGCCAGCAGAGCTAGCGGCGGCAGCTCCTACAATGAGCAGTTCTTC. The V gene is TRBV6-1, the J gene TRBJ2-1, with 7 bases fitting TRBD2. Trimming at V came to 6 bases and at J to 0 bases, leaving 8 bases not matched to a gene. In germline, CDR1 is MNHNS, CDR2 SASEGT. This CDR3 spans 16 amino acids.